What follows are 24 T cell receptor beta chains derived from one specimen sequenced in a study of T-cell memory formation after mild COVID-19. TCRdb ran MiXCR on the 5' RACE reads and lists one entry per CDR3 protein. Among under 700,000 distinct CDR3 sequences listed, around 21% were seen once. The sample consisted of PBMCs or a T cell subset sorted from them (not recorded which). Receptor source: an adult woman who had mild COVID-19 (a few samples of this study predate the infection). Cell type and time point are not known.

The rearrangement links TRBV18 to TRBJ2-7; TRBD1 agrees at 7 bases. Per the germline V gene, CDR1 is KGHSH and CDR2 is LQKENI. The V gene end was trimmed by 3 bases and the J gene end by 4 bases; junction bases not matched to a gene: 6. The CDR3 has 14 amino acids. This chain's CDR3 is CASSPGQVWYEQYF. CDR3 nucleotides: TGTGCCAGCTCACCCGGACAGGTATGGTACGAGCAGTACTTC.

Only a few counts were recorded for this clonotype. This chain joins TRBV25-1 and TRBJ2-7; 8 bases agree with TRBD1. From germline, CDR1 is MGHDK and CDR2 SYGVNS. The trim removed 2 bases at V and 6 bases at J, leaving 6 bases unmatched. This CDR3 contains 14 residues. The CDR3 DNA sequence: TGTGCCAGCAGTGAAGCGGCAGGGGGCGGCGAGCAGTACTTC. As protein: CASSEAAGGGEQYF.

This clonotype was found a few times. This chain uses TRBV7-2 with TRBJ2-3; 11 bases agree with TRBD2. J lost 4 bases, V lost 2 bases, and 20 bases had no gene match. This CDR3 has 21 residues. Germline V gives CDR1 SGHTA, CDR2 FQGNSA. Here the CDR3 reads CASSLSGWRGSGGALADTQYF. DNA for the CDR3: TGTGCCAGCAGCTTATCCGGTTGGAGGGGTAGCGGGGGGGCTTTGGCAGATACGCAGTATTTT.

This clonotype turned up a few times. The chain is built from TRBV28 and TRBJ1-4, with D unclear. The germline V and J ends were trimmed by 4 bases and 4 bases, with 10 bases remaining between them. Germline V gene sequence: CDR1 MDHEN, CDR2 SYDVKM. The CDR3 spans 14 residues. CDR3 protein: CASSSLGRNEKLFF. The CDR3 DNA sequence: TGTGCCAGCAGTTCCCTCGGCCGTAATGAAAAACTGTTTTTT.

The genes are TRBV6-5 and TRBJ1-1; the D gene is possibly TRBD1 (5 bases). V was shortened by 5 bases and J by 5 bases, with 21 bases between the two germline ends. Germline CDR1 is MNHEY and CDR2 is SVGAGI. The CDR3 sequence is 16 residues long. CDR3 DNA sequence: TGTGCCAGCAGTACCCCTCTCCAGGGCTTGGGGACTGAAGCTTTCTTT. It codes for CASSTPLQGLGTEAFF.

The CDR3 DNA is TGCGCCAGCAGCCCCTTCGACAGCAACTTAGCCAAAAACATTCAGTACTTC. It yields the protein CASSPFDSNLAKNIQYF. The gene calls are TRBV5-1 and TRBJ2-4; D possibly corresponds to TRBD1 (5 bases). Germline CDR1 SGHRS, CDR2 YFSETQ. V was trimmed by 4 bases and J by 0 bases, leaving 17 bases between them. This CDR3 contains 17 residues.

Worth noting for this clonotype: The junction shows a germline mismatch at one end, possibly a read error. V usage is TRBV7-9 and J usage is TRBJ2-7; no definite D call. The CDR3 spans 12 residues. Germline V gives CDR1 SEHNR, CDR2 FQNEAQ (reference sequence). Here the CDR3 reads CASSLANYEQYF. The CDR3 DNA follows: TGTGCCAGCAGTTTAGCAAACTACGAGCAGTACTTC.

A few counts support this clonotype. CDR3 sequence: CASSSTMPTTAQETQYF. As DNA, the CDR3 is TGTGCCAGCAGCTCCACAATGCCCACTACGGCACAAGAGACCCAGTACTTC. The V and J genes are TRBV7-9 and TRBJ2-5, with D hard to call. CDR3 length: 17 residues. Per the germline V gene, CDR1 is SEHNR and CDR2 is FQNEAQ (reference sequence). Trimming cost V 4 bases and J 2 bases, with 20 bases left between them.

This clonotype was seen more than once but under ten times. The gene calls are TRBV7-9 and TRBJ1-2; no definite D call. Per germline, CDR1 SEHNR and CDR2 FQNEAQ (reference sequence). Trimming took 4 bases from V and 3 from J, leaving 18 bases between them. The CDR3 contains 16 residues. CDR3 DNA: TGTGCCAGCAGCTCACGGACCGGACTCCAGGACTATGGCTACACCTTC. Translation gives CASSSRTGLQDYGYTF.

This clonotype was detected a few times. This CDR3 is CASSRSGYIGELFF. In DNA form, the CDR3 reads TGTGCCAGCAGCCGAAGCGGGTACATCGGGGAGCTGTTTTTT. This sequence joins TRBV7-9 and TRBJ2-2, with D maybe TRBD2 (6 bases). CDR1 is SEHNR, CDR2 FQNEAQ, per germline (reference sequence). V was cut by 5 bases and J by 7 bases, with 14 bases left in between. This CDR3 is 14 amino acids long.

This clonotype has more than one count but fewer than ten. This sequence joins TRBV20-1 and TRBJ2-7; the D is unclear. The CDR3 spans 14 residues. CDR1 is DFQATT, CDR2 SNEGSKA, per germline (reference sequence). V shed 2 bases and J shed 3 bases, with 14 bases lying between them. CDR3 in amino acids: CSARSEAEYYEQYF. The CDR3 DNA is TGCAGTGCTAGAAGTGAGGCGGAATACTACGAGCAGTACTTC.

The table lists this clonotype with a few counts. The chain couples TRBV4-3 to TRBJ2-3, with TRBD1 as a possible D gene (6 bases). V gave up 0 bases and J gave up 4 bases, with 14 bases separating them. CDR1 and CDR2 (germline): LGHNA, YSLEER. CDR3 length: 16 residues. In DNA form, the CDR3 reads TGCGCCAGCAGCCAAGAAACTTACAGGGTTGCAGATACGCAGTATTTT. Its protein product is CASSQETYRVADTQYF.

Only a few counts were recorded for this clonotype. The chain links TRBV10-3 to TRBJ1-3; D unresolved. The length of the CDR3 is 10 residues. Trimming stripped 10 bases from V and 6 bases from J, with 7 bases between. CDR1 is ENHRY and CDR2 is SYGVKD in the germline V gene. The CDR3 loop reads CATRENTIYF. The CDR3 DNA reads TGTGCCACCCGAGAAAACACCATATATTTT.

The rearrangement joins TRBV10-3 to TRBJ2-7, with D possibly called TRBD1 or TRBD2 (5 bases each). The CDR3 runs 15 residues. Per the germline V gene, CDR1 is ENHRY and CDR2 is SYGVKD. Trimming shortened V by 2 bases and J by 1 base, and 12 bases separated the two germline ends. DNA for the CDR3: TGTGCCATCAGTGAGCGGGGCGGAGGATCCTACGAGCAGTACTTC. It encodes CAISERGGGSYEQYF.

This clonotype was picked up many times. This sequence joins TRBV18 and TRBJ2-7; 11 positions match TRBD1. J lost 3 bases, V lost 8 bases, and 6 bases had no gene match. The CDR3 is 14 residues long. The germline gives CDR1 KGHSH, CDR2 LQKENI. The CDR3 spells CASPPGTGGYEQYF. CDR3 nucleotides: TGTGCCAGCCCGCCTGGGACAGGGGGCTACGAGCAGTACTTC.

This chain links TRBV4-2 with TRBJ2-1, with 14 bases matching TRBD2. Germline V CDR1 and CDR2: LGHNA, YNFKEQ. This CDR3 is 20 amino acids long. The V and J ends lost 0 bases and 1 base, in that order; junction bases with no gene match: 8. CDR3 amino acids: CASSQDPGLAGVSSYNEQFF. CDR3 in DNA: TGTGCCAGCAGCCAAGATCCGGGACTAGCGGGAGTGAGTTCCTACAATGAGCAGTTCTTC.

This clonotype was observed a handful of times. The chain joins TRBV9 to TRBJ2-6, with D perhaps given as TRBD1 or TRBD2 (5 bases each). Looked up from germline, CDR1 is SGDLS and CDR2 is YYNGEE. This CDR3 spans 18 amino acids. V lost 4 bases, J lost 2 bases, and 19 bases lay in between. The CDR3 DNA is TGTGCCAGCAGCCTATTTATGGGGGTCGAGGCTGGGGCCAACGTCCTGACTTTC. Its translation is CASSLFMGVEAGANVLTF.

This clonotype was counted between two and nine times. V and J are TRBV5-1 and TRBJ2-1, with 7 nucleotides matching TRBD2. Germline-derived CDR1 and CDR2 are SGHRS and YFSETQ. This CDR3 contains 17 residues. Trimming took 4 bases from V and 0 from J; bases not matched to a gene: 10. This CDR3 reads CASSGDLRGISYNEQFF. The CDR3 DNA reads TGCGCCAGCAGCGGCGACTTGCGGGGGATCTCCTACAATGAGCAGTTCTTC.

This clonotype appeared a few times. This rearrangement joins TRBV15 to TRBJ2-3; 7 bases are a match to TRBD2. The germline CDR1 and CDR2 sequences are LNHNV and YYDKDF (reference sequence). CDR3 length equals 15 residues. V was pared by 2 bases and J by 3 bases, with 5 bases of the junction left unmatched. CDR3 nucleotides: TGTGCCACCAGCAGAAGCGGGGCTCATACAGATACGCAGTATTTT. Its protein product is CATSRSGAHTDTQYF.

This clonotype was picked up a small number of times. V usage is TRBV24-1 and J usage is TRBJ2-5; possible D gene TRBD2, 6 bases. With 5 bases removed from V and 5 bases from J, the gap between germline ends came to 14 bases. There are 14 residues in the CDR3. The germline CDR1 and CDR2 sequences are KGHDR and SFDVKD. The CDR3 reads CATSALRAGETQYF. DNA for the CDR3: TGTGCCACCAGTGCTCTCAGGGCGGGGGAGACCCAGTACTTC.

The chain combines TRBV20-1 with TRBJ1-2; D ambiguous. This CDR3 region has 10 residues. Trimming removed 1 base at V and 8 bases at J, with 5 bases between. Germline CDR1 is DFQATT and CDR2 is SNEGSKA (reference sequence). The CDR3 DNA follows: TGCAGTGCTAGAGTGGGGGGCTACACCTTC. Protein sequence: CSARVGGYTF.

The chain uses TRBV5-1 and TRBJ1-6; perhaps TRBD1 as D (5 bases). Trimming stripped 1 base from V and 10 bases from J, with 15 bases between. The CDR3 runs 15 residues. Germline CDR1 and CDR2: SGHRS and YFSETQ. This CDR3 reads CASSLSRDQGSPLHF. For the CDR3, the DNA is TGCGCCAGCAGCTTGTCCCGGGACCAGGGATCACCCCTCCACTTT.

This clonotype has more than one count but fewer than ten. The CDR3 nucleotides are TGTGCCAGCCGGGCGGGGGGGCCGGTCGAGACCCAGTACTTC. Amino acid sequence: CASRAGGPVETQYF. The gene calls are TRBV6-5 and TRBJ2-5, with TRBD2 identical over 9 bases. Germline assignment: CDR1 MNHEY and CDR2 SVGAGI. The CDR3 runs to 14 residues. V trimming: 8 bases; J trimming: 5 bases; junction bases outside the gene matches: 9.

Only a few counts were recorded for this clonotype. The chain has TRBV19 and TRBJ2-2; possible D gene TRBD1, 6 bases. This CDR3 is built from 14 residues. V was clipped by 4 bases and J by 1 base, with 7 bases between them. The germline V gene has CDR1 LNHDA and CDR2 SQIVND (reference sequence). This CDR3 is CASSKGQNTGELFF. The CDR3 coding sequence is TGTGCCAGTAGTAAGGGACAGAACACCGGGGAGCTGTTTTTT.